This TCR beta chain was observed in a study of blood T cell repertoires in COVID-19. About the study: From the United States, Italy and Spain came samples of acute and convalescent COVID-19. The analysed material was cDNA or gDNA that came from T cells, B-cell-depleted T cells, or PBMCs.

Authors' methods: Researchers report that nucleated cell counts were estimated from reference gene primer amplification. The protocol was immunoSEQ multiplex PCR, while the TCRdb copy is restricted to in-frame clones and leaves out a portion. D and trimming come from the DNA, and the V and J calls and clone size come from that table. The table includes about 240,000 clones, 85% to 90% detected once. Germline V CDR1 and CDR2: LGHNT, FRNRAP. Trimming took 6 bases from V and 0 from J, leaving 6 bases between them. CDR3 length: 13 residues. The clonotype was recovered from a woman in her thirties or forties who had recovered from COVID-19. Sequencing was carried out using peripheral blood. The gene calls are TRBV12-5 and TRBJ2-1, with D possibly TRBD2 on 6 matching bases. The DNA for the CDR3 is TGTGCTAGTGGGGGAGGCTCCTACAATGAGCAGTTCTTC. This codes for CASGGGSYNEQFF. The full variable domain, completed using reference TRBV12-5 and TRBJ2-1, is DARVTQTPRHKVTEMGQEVTMRCQPILGHNTVFWYRQTMMQGLELLAYFRNRAPLDDSGMPKDRFSAEMPDATLATLKIQPSEPRDSAVYFCASGGGSYNEQFFGPGTRLTVL.